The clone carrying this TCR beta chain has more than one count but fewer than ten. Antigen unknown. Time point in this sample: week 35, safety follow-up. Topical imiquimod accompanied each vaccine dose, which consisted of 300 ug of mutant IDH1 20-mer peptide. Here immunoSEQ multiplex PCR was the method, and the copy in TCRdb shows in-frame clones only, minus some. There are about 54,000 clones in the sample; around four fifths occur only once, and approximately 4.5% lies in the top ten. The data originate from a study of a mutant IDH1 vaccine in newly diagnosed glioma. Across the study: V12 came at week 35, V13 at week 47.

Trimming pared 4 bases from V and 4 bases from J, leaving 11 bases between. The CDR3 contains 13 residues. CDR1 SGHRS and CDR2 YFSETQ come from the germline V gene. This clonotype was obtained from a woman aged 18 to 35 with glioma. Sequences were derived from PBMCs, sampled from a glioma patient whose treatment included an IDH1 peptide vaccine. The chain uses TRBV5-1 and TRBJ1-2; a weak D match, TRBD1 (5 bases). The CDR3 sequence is CASSDSFLYGYTF. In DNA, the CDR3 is TGCGCCAGCAGCGACAGCTTCCTCTATGGCTACACCTTC.